One sample yielded the 7 T cell receptor beta chains listed below, sequenced in a study of STAT3 mutations in large granular lymphocyte leukemia. No antigen has been identified for these receptors. Regarding the study as a whole: Every T-cell large granular lymphocyte leukemia patient had at least one immunodominant TCR beta clonotype.

Profiled with immunoSEQ multiplex PCR; TCRdb holds only in-frame clones, not every one. The sample lists about 4,300 clones; about 49% were seen once. Sequencing input: peripheral blood mononuclear cells. All receptors come from a man in his sixties with T-cell large granular lymphocyte leukemia. Some clones in this sample may be carry-over from other donors' samples.

V and J are TRBV5-1 and TRBJ2-2; 8 bases are shared with TRBD1. In germline, CDR1 is SGHRS, CDR2 YFSETQ. V shed 5 bases and J 4 bases; nucleotides not matched to a gene: 1. The CDR3 length is 13 residues. CDR3 coding DNA: TGCGCCAGCAGGGACAGGGCCACCGGGGAGCTGTTTTTT. It yields the protein CASRDRATGELFF.

The genes are TRBV28 and TRBJ1-2; no clear D gene. The CDR3 is made up of 12 amino acids. Germline CDR1 is MDHEN and CDR2 is SYDVKM. Trimming shortened V by 5 bases and J by 4 bases, and 8 bases separated the two germline ends. CDR3 coding DNA: TGTGCCAGCAGTCAAAATCGCTATGGCTACACCTTC. This codes for CASSQNRYGYTF.

The chain uses TRBV6-5 and TRBJ1-1; weak D call: TRBD1 (6 bases). The CDR3 spans 14 residues. Trimming removed 5 bases from V and 4 bases from J, with 14 bases in between. Looked up from germline, CDR1 is MNHEY and CDR2 is SVGAGI. The CDR3 DNA reads TGTGCCAGCAGTGGCAGGGGATTCGGCACTGAAGCTTTCTTT. This gives the protein CASSGRGFGTEAFF.

This clone was detected only once. The chain joins TRBV7-8 to TRBJ2-1; D gene ambiguous. CDR1 is SGHVS and CDR2 is FQNEAQ in the germline V gene. The CDR3 spans 12 residues. The V end was cut by 5 bases, the J end by 10 bases, with 12 bases between. In DNA, the CDR3 is TGTGCCAGCAGCCATCTAGATATCGAGCAGTTCTTC. Protein sequence: CASSHLDIEQFF.

This clone was counted between two and nine times. This chain links TRBV10-3 with TRBJ2-7; no reliable D call. Deletions cut 8 bases from V and 0 bases from J, with 5 bases between. Germline assignment: CDR1 ENHRY and CDR2 SYGVKD. This CDR3 is 11 amino acids long. CDR3 loop: CAIASSYEQYF. The CDR3 DNA follows: TGTGCCATCGCGAGCTCCTACGAGCAGTACTTC.

This clone was counted a few times. The chain employs TRBV7-9 and TRBJ2-1, with TRBD1 matching over 9 bases. Germline V CDR1 and CDR2: SEHNR, FQNEAQ (reference sequence). CDR3 length: 15 residues. Losses at the gene ends were 6 bases for V and 4 bases for J; bases not matched to a gene: 7. The CDR3: CASSPRQGGYNEQFF. For the CDR3, the DNA is TGTGCCAGCAGTCCCAGACAGGGGGGTTACAATGAGCAGTTCTTC. The variable domain in full, with the rest retrieved from reference TRBV7-9 and TRBJ2-1, is DTGVSQNPRHKITKRGQNVTFRCDPISEHNRLYWYRQTLGQGPEFLTYFQNEAQLEKSRLLSDRFSAERPKGSFSTLEIQRTEQGDSAMYLCASSPRQGGYNEQFFGPGTRLTVL.

The V call is TRBV7-6, the J call TRBJ2-1; D not resolved. Germline CDR1 reads SGHVS; CDR2 reads FNYEAQ. This CDR3 comprises 13 residues. V was shortened by 3 bases and J by 0 bases, with 3 bases between the two germline ends. The CDR3 nucleotides are TGTGCCAGCAGCTTTAGCTCCTACAATGAGCAGTTCTTC. Protein product: CASSFSSYNEQFF.